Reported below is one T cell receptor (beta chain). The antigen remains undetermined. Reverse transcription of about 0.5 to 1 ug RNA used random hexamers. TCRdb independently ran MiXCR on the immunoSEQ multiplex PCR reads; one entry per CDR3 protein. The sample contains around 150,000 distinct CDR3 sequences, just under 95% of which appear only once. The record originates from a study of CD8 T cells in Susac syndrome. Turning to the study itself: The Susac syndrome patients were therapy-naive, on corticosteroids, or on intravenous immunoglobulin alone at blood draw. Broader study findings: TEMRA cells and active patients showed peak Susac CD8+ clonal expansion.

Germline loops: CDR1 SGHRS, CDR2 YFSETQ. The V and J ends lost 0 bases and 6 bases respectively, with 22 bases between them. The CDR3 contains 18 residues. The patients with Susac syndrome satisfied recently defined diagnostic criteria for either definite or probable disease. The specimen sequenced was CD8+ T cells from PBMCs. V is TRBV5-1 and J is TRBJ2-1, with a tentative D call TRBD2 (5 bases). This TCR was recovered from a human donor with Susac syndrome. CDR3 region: CASSLVFFRDLFCNEQFF. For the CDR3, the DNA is TGCGCCAGCAGCTTGGTTTTTTTTCGGGATCTTTTTTGCAATGAGCAGTTCTTC.